These 6 T cell receptor beta chains share one sample of origin, sequenced in a study of monozygotic twins with inflammatory bowel disease. TCRdb re-called the 5' RACE reads; every CDR3 protein appears as one record, without DNA. The table for this sample gives more than 300,000 distinct CDR3 sequences. Sequenced sample: blood. The source of these receptors is a human donor with ulcerative colitis or Crohn's disease, or a healthy co-twin of an affected twin (not recorded which).

The chain couples TRBV20-1 to TRBJ1-4. The germline V gene encodes CDR1 DFQATT and CDR2 SNEGSKA (reference sequence). This CDR3 contains 12 residues. This CDR3 reads CSAGNGPEKLFF.

CDR3: CASSPMDRGEQYF. V usage is TRBV5-1 and J usage is TRBJ2-7; TCRdb outputs TRBD1, but without DNA this stays unchecked. Per the germline V gene, CDR1 is SGHRS and CDR2 is YFSETQ. The CDR3 covers 13 residues.

The chain links TRBV19 to TRBJ2-6; TCRdb outputs TRBD1, but without DNA this stays unchecked. The germline V gene has CDR1 LNHDA and CDR2 SQIVND (reference sequence). The length of the CDR3 is 16 residues. The CDR3 loop is CASRRTGTSGANVLTF.

CDR3 region: CARFSGSGANVLTF. The J gene is TRBJ2-6, the V gene TRBV3-1. Germline-derived CDR1 and CDR2 are LGHDT and YNNKEL (reference sequence). There are 14 residues in the CDR3.

J is TRBJ1-5 and V is TRBV6-2 or TRBV6-3; without DNA, the TCRdb call of TRBD1 cannot be checked. Germline lookup yields CDR1 MNHEY and CDR2 SVGEGT. The CDR3 length is 14 residues. Here the CDR3 reads CASSPDSLGQPQHF.

J is TRBJ1-4 and V is TRBV5-1. This CDR3 has 14 amino acids. CDR1 and CDR2 from the germline V gene are SGHRS and YFSETQ. The CDR3 is CASSLKGSGEKLFF. The complete variable domain, with remaining parts taken from reference TRBV5-1 and TRBJ1-4, reads KAGVTQTPRYLIKTRGQQVTLSCSPISGHRSVSWYQQTPGQGLQFLFEYFSETQRNKGNFPGRFSGRQFSNSRSEMNVSTLELGDSALYLCASSLKGSGEKLFFGSGTQLSVL.